Presented here are 21 T cell receptor beta chains from one specimen sequenced in a study of beta chain features in type 1 diabetes. General study results and limits: A moderate, significant TCRB CDR3 shortening appeared in type 1 diabetes across four CD4+ subsets.

No antigen is known for these receptors. Every isolated RNA sample was fully reverse transcribed, so sequencing captured expressed TCRB transcripts. The data were produced by immunoSEQ multiplex PCR, yet TCRdb's version contains in-frame clones alone and is incomplete. The repertoire holds approximately 730,000 clones, with roughly 13% as singletons. Sequencing input: naive CD4+ T cells from blood. These receptors were obtained from a man younger than 35 with type 1 diabetes.

A few counts support this clone. The CDR3 reads CAWSVLPGSNTEAFF. Written as DNA, the CDR3 is TGTGCCTGGAGTGTTCTCCCGGGCTCCAACACTGAAGCTTTCTTT. The chain uses TRBV30 and TRBJ1-1; unclear D gene. This CDR3 has 15 amino acids. V was clipped by 0 bases and J by 2 bases, with 13 bases between them. Germline V CDR1 and CDR2: GTSNPN, SVGIG (reference sequence).

The chain couples TRBV18 to TRBJ1-1; D not certain. Trimming left V 2 bases short and J 2 bases short, with 9 bases between. The CDR3 totals 14 residues. Germline values: CDR1 KGHSH, CDR2 LQKENI. CDR3 in DNA: TGTGCCAGCTCACCAGCCAGTACCAACACTGAAGCTTTCTTT. Translating gives CASSPASTNTEAFF.

The V gene is TRBV2, the J gene TRBJ2-5; unclear D gene. The V and J ends lost 1 base and 4 bases respectively, with 7 bases between them. The CDR3 consists of 13 residues. Germline values: CDR1 SNHLY, CDR2 FYNNEI. In DNA, the CDR3 is TGTGCCAGCAGTGAAGACGTGTCAGAGACCCAGTACTTC. As protein: CASSEDVSETQYF. Supplemented by reference TRBV2 and TRBJ2-5, the full variable domain reads EPEVTQTPSHQVTQMGQEVILRCVPISNHLYFYWYRQILGQKVEFLVSFYNNEISEKSEIFDDQFSVERPDGSNFTLKIRSTKLEDSAMYFCASSEDVSETQYFGPGTRLLVL.

The table lists this clone with a few counts. This specimen includes other DNA sequences encoding the same CDR3. This CDR3 is CASSSQGSGANVLTF. In nucleotides, the CDR3 is TGTGCCAGCAGTTCTCAGGGTTCTGGGGCCAACGTCCTGACTTTC. This sequence joins TRBV2 and TRBJ2-6; weak D call: TRBD1 (5 bases). Trimming shortened V by 5 bases and J by 1 base, and 9 bases separated the two germline ends. The CDR3 extends over 15 amino acids. Germline V lookup: CDR1 SNHLY, CDR2 FYNNEI.

This clone was picked up a small number of times. The chain employs TRBV7-9 and TRBJ2-7, with D possibly matching TRBD1 (5 bases). The V end was cut by 0 bases, the J end by 4 bases, with 13 bases between. CDR1 SEHNR and CDR2 FQNEAQ come from the germline V gene (reference sequence). The CDR3 is made up of 15 amino acids. CDR3 in amino acids: CASSLAGAHSYEQYF. DNA for the CDR3: TGTGCCAGCAGCTTAGCAGGGGCCCATTCTTACGAGCAGTACTTC.

In this sample, this clone turned up a few times. V usage is TRBV2 and J usage is TRBJ1-2; 12 bases line up with TRBD1. Germline V lookup: CDR1 SNHLY, CDR2 FYNNEI. This CDR3 is 16 amino acids long. J lost 4 bases, V lost 8 bases, and 11 bases had no gene match. CDR3: CASAGTGGPFSYGYTF. In DNA, the CDR3 is TGTGCCAGCGCCGGGACAGGGGGCCCCTTTTCCTATGGCTACACCTTC.

On this clone: Within the sample, other DNA sequences also encode this same CDR3. The chain is built from TRBV7-9 and TRBJ1-1, with D tentatively TRBD1 (5 bases). The CDR3 runs to 13 residues. With 3 bases removed from V and 1 base from J, the gap between germline ends came to 6 bases. Germline values: CDR1 SEHNR, CDR2 FQNEAQ (reference sequence). The CDR3 DNA reads as TGTGCCAGCAGCTTGACAGAGAACACTGAAGCTTTCTTT. Its protein is CASSLTENTEAFF.

J is TRBJ1-4 and V is TRBV25-1; D gene ambiguous. The ends were cut back, 0 bases at V and 10 bases at J, with 12 bases in the middle. Germline lookup yields CDR1 MGHDK and CDR2 SYGVNS. CDR3 size: 14 residues. The CDR3 DNA reads as TGTGCCAGCAGTGAATATGGGAAGTCGGGAAAACTGTTTTTT. Translation gives CASSEYGKSGKLFF.

The chain is built from TRBV5-1 and TRBJ2-3; D might be TRBD2 (6 bases). The CDR3 sequence is 15 residues long. Trimming took 3 bases from V and 2 from J, leaving 13 bases between them. The germline CDR1 and CDR2 sequences are SGHRS and YFSETQ. CDR3 loop: CASSWGLGYTDTQYF. In DNA, the CDR3 is TGCGCCAGCAGCTGGGGACTGGGTTACACAGATACGCAGTATTTT.

In this sample, this clone turned up a few times. The chain links TRBV7-2 to TRBJ2-3; TRBD2 matches at 13 bases. Germline lookup yields CDR1 SGHTA and CDR2 FQGNSA. The CDR3 runs to 16 residues. V lost 5 bases and J lost 6; bases outside the gene matches: 8. DNA of the CDR3: TGTGCCAGCAGCAAACTAGCGGGGGGGCTTCGGGATACGCAGTATTTT. Translation gives CASSKLAGGLRDTQYF.

The chain employs TRBV14 and TRBJ1-1, with no clear D. This CDR3 contains 14 residues. Per the germline V gene, CDR1 is SGHDN and CDR2 is FVKESK. V was pared by 0 bases and J by 5 bases, with 10 bases between. The CDR3 loop reads CASSQEVALTEAFF. The CDR3 DNA reads TGTGCCAGCAGCCAAGAGGTGGCCTTAACTGAAGCTTTCTTT. Together with reference TRBV14 and TRBJ1-1, the CDR3 gives the full variable domain: EAGVTQFPSHSVIEKGQTVTLRCDPISGHDNLYWYRRVMGKEIKFLLHFVKESKQDESGMPNNRFLAERTGGTYSTLKVQPAELEDSGVYFCASSQEVALTEAFFGQGTRLTVV.

This clone occurred a few times. The V gene is TRBV7-8, the J gene TRBJ1-5, with D possibly matching TRBD1 (5 bases). Germline loops: CDR1 SGHVS, CDR2 FQNEAQ. CDR3 length: 14 residues. Trimming cost V 4 bases and J 9 bases, with 16 bases left between them. DNA for the CDR3: TGTGCCAGCAGCTCCCTCCGGGGGAAAGGGCCCCAGCATTTT. This translates into CASSSLRGKGPQHF.

A few counts support this clone. The CDR3 here is CASSLGGKGKETQYF. DNA for the CDR3: TGTGCCAGCAGCTTAGGGGGGAAAGGGAAAGAGACCCAGTACTTC. The genes are TRBV13 and TRBJ2-5; D uncertain. This CDR3 spans 15 amino acids. Germline V gene data show CDR1 as PRHDT and CDR2 as FYEKMQ (reference sequence). Trimming left V 0 bases short and J 3 bases short, with 11 bases between.

This clone was seen a handful of times. This rearrangement joins TRBV7-9 to TRBJ2-7, with D possibly matching TRBD1 (6 bases). The CDR3 extends over 12 amino acids. Deletions cut 7 bases from V and 4 bases from J, with 11 bases between. Germline V gives CDR1 SEHNR, CDR2 FQNEAQ (reference sequence). The CDR3 is CASTGDRYEQYF. The DNA of the CDR3 is TGTGCCAGCACCGGAGACAGGTACGAGCAGTACTTC. The full variable domain, with the rest looked up from reference TRBV7-9 and TRBJ2-7, is DTGVSQNPRHKITKRGQNVTFRCDPISEHNRLYWYRQTLGQGPEFLTYFQNEAQLEKSRLLSDRFSAERPKGSFSTLEIQRTEQGDSAMYLCASTGDRYEQYFGPGTRLTVT.

This clone has more than one count but fewer than ten. The genes are TRBV27 and TRBJ1-1, with a weak D call TRBD1 (5 bases). Looked up from germline, CDR1 is MNHEY and CDR2 is SMNVEV (reference sequence). The CDR3 extends over 13 amino acids. V was pared by 1 base and J by 7 bases, with 10 bases between. The CDR3 loop is CASSLWGEGEAFF. CDR3 bases: TGTGCCAGCAGTTTATGGGGGGAGGGTGAAGCTTTCTTT.

There are a few counts of this clone. The chain combines TRBV11-1 with TRBJ1-5; the D is unclear. V shed 1 base and J shed 0 bases, with 10 bases lying between them. The germline V gene encodes CDR1 SGHAT and CDR2 FQDESV (reference sequence). CDR3 length equals 16 residues. The CDR3 loop is CASSLGGSYSNQPQHF. The CDR3 bases are TGTGCCAGCAGCTTAGGTGGCAGCTATAGCAATCAGCCCCAGCATTTT.

The gene calls are TRBV2 and TRBJ2-2; D ambiguous. Germline V CDR1 and CDR2: SNHLY, FYNNEI. Trimming removed 4 bases at V and 1 base at J, with 7 bases between. This CDR3 contains 14 residues. The CDR3 reads CASSVLGNTGELFF. The CDR3 bases are TGTGCCAGCAGTGTGTTGGGGAACACCGGGGAGCTGTTTTTT.

This clone appeared a few times. The genes are TRBV9 and TRBJ1-6, with 11 nucleotides matching TRBD1. The CDR3 covers 16 residues. Germline V gives CDR1 SGDLS, CDR2 YYNGEE. After removal of 4 bases from V and 9 bases from J, the junction contained 9 bases not matched to a gene. The CDR3 sequence: CASSTGTGTGGSPLHF. Written as DNA, the CDR3 is TGTGCCAGCAGCACAGGAACCGGGACAGGGGGTTCACCCCTCCACTTT.

This clone was counted only a few times. Other DNA sequences in this sample translate to the same CDR3. V usage is TRBV6-1 and J usage is TRBJ1-4, with D uncertain. Trimming removed 1 base from V and 3 bases from J, with 6 bases in between. CDR1 and CDR2 (germline): MNHNS, SASEGT. The CDR3 loop spans 14 amino acids. CDR3 DNA sequence: TGTGCCAGCAGTGAAGTGGCAGCTAATGAAAAACTGTTTTTT. Amino acid sequence: CASSEVAANEKLFF.

A note on this clone: An end of the junction differs from the germline gene, which may be a read error. This sequence joins TRBV9 and TRBJ2-2; unclear D gene. Germline lookup yields CDR1 SGDLS and CDR2 YYNGEE. The CDR3 consists of 14 residues. CDR3 sequence (DNA): TGTGCCAGCAGCGTAGAACCGAACAGCGGGGAGCTGTTTTTT. Its protein is CASSVEPNSGELFF.

This clone was counted a few times. The chain is built from TRBV5-4 and TRBJ2-5; the match to TRBD2 covers 7 bases. Losses at the gene ends were 3 bases for V and 4 bases for J; bases not matched to a gene: 6. The germline V gene encodes CDR1 SGHNT and CDR2 YYREEE (reference sequence). CDR3 length equals 14 residues. As DNA, the CDR3 is TGTGCCAGCAGCTCTTTTCAGCGGGGAGAGACCCAGTACTTC. Its protein is CASSSFQRGETQYF.